The TCR beta chain described here comes from a study of shared clonotypes between healthy human individuals. Here immunoSEQ multiplex PCR was the method, and the copy in TCRdb shows in-frame clones only, minus some. The sample has hundreds of thousands of clones; roughly 70% are singletons. Trimming at V came to 4 bases and at J to 3 bases, leaving 18 bases not matched to a gene. This CDR3 is built from 20 residues. The germline gives CDR1 MNHNS, CDR2 SASEGT. This chain uses TRBV6-1 with TRBJ2-1; 10 bases line up with TRBD2. The clonotype was recovered from a young woman in good health. The sequenced material came from memory CD4+ T cells sorted from blood. Regarding subset: CD45RA-negative fraction. The CDR3 loop reads CASSGDQAGGISEFYNEQFF. CDR3 bases: TGTGCCAGCAGTGGGGACCAAGCGGGAGGGATTTCCGAGTTCTACAATGAGCAGTTCTTC.